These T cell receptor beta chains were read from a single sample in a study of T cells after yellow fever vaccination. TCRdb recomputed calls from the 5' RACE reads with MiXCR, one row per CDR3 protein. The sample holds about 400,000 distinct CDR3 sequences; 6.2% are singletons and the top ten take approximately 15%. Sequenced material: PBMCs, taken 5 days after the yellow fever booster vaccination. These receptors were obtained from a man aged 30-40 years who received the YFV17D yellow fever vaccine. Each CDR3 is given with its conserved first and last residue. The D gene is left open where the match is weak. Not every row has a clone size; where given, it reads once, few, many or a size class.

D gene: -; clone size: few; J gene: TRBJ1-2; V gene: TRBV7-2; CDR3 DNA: TGTGCCAGCAGCTTAGCGATGATTACAGAGAGGGGCTACACCTTC; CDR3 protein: CASSLAMITERGYTF
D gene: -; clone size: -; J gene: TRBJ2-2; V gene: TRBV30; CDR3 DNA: TGTGCCTGGAGTGTATTTCTCGGGTGGGGGGAGCTGTTTTTT; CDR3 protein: CAWSVFLGWGELFF
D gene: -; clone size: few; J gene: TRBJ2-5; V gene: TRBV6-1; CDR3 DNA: TGTGCCAGCAGTGAAGCGACAGGAAATTACCAAGAGACCCAGTACTTC; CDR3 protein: CASSEATGNYQETQYF
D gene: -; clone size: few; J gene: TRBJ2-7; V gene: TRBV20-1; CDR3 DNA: TGCAGTGCTAGCTCCTACGAGCAGTACTTC; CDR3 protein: CSASSYEQYF
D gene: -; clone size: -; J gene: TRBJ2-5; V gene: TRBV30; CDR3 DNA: TGTGCCTGGAGTGTTCGGGGGGAGACCCAGTACTTC; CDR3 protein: CAWSVRGETQYF
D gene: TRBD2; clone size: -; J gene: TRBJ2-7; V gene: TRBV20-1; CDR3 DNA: TGCAGTGCTTCCGGGACTAGCGCCACTCAGAGCTCCTACGAGCAGTACTTC; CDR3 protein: CSASGTSATQSSYEQYF
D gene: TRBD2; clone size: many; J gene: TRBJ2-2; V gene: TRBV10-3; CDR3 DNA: TGTGCCGTCCGACGGGGGGGGAACACCGGGGAGCTGTTTTTT; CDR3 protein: CAVRRGGNTGELFF
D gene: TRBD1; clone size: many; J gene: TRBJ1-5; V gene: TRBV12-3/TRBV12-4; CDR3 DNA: TGTGCCAGCAGTCACCCCGGGACAGGGAGTAGGGCCCAGCATTTT; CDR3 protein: CASSHPGTGSRAQHF
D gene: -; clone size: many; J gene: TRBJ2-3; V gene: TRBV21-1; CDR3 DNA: TGTGCCAGCAGCAAACTAGCGGGAGCCGCAGATACGCAGTATTTT; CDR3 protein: CASSKLAGAADTQYF
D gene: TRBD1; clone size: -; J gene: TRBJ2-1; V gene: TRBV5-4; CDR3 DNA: TGTGCCAGCAGCTTGGGAACCGGGACAGGGGGCTTGGATGAGCAGTTCTTC; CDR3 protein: CASSLGTGTGGLDEQFF
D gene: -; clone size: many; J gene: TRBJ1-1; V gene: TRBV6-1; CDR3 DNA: TGTGCCAGCAGAACCTACACGAACACTGAAGCTTTCTTT; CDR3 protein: CASRTYTNTEAFF
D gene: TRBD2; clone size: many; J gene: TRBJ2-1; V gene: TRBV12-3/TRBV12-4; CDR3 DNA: TGTGCCAGCAGTTCCCAGCGGGAGGGCCGAGTCTTC; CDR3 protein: CASSSQREGRVF
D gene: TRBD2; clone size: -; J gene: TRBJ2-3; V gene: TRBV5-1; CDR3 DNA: TGCGCCAGCAGCTTGGGAGCGGGGGGAGATACGCAGTATTTT; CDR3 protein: CASSLGAGGDTQYF
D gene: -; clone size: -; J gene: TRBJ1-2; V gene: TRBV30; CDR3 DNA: TGTGCCTGGAGTGCTCGGGGAGCGGGTTTGAGTGGCTACACCTTC; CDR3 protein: CAWSARGAGLSGYTF
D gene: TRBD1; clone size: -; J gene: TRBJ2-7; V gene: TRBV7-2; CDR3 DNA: TGTGCCAGCAGCTTGACCGGGACAGCACCCTACGAGCAGTACTTC; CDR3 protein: CASSLTGTAPYEQYF
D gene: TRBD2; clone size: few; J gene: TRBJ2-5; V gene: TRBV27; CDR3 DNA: TGTGCCGTCGAGAGTTTCGCGGGAGGGGAGGAGACCCAGTACTTC; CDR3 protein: CAVESFAGGEETQYF
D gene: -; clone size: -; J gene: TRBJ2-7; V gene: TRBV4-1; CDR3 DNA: TGCGCCAGCAGCCAGGCCCCCACCGGTGGAGGGTTCTACGAGCAGTACTTC; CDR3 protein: CASSQAPTGGGFYEQYF
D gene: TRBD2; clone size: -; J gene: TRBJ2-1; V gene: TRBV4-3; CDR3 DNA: TGCGCCAGCAGCGCGACTAGCGGCGCGAGGAGGGAGCAGTTCTTC; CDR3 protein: CASSATSGARREQFF
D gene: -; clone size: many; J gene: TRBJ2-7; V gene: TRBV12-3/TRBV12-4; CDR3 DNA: TGTGCCAGCAGTAGGAACAACCGCGGCGAGCAGTACTTC; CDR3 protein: CASSRNNRGEQYF
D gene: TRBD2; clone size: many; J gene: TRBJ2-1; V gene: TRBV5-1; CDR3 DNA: TGCGCCAGCAGCTTACCACTAGCGGGGTACAATGAGCAGTTCTTC; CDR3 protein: CASSLPLAGYNEQFF
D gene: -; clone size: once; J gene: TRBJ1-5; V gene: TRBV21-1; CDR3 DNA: TGTGCCGGCAGCAAACCGGGGAGCAATCAGCCCCAGCATTTT; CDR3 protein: CAGSKPGSNQPQHF
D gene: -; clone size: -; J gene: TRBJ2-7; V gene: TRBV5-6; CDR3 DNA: TGTGCCAGCAGCTTGGCTTTGAGGAGCTCCTACGAGCAGTACTTC; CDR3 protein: CASSLALRSSYEQYF
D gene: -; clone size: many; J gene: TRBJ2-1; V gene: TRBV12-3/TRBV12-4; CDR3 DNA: TGTGCCAGCAGTTTGATCACGCCCGATGAGCAGTTCTTC; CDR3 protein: CASSLITPDEQFF
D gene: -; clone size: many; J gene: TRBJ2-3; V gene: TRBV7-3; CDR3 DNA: TGTGCCAGCAGCCATTACGGGGTAGATACGCAGTATTTT; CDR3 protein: CASSHYGVDTQYF
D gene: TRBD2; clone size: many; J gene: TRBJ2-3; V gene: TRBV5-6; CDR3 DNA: TGTGCCAGCAGCTTGGTATTAGCGGGTGTCACAGATACGCAGTATTTT; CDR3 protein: CASSLVLAGVTDTQYF
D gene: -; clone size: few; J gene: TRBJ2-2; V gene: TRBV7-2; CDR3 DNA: TGTGCCAGCAGCCGAACCGGGCCCCCGGTGGGGGAGCTGTTTTTT; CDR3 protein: CASSRTGPPVGELFF
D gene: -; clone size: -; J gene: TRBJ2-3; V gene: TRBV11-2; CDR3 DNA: TGTGCCAGCAGCTTAAGGCGTCCGTTCACAGATACGCAGTATTTT; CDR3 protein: CASSLRRPFTDTQYF
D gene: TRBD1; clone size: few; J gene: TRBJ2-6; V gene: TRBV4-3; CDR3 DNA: TGCGCCAGCAGCCAAGATCTGAGGACAGGGTCATCTGGGGCCAACGTCCTGACTTTC; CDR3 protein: CASSQDLRTGSSGANVLTF
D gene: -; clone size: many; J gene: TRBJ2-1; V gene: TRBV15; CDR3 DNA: TGTGCCAGCTCCCGGGAGAGGGTCTACAATGAGCAGTTCTTC; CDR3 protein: CASSRERVYNEQFF
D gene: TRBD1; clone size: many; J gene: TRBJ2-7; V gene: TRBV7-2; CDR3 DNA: TGTGCCAGCAGCCAACAGGGGGACCCCTCCTACGAGCAGTACTTC; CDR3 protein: CASSQQGDPSYEQYF
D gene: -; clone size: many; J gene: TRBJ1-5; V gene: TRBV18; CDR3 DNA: TGTGCCAGCTCACGGGCGGCAAGTCCAGGGCTGGAGCCCCAGCATTTT; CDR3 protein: CASSRAASPGLEPQHF
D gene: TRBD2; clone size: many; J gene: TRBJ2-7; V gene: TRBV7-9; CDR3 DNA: TGTGCCAGCAGCAGAGCGGGAGGGAACGAGCAGTACTTC; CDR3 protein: CASSRAGGNEQYF
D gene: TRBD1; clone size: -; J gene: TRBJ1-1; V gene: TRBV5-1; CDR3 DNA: TGCGCCAGCAGCTCAGGACAGGGTAACACTGAAGCTTTCTTT; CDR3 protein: CASSSGQGNTEAFF
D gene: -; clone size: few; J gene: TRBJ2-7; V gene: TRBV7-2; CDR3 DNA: TGTGCCAGCAGCTTAGCGTTTAGCTATTTGCCCTACGAGCAGTACTTC; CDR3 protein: CASSLAFSYLPYEQYF
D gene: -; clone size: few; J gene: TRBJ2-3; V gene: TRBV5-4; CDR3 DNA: TGTGCCAGCAGCGGAACGGGCCTATCACCGGCAGATACGCAGTATTTT; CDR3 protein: CASSGTGLSPADTQYF
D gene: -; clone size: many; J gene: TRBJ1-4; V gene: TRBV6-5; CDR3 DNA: TGTGCCAGCAGTTACGCGGGTGCGCAGGGGAGGGAAAAACTGTTTTTT; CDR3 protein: CASSYAGAQGREKLFF